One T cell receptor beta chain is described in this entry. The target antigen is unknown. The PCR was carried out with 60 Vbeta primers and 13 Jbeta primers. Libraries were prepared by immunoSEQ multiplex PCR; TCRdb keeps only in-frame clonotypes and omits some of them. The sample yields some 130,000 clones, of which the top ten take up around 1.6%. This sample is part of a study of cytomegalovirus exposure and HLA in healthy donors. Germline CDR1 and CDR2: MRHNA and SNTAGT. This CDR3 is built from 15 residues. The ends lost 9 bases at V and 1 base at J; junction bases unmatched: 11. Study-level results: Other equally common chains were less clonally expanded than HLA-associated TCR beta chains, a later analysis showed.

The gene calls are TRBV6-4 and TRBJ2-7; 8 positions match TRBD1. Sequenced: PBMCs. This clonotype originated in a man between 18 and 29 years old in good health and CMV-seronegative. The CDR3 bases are TGTGCCAGGAAACTTTGCGGGACAGGATCCTACGAGCAGTACTTC. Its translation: CARKLCGTGSYEQYF.